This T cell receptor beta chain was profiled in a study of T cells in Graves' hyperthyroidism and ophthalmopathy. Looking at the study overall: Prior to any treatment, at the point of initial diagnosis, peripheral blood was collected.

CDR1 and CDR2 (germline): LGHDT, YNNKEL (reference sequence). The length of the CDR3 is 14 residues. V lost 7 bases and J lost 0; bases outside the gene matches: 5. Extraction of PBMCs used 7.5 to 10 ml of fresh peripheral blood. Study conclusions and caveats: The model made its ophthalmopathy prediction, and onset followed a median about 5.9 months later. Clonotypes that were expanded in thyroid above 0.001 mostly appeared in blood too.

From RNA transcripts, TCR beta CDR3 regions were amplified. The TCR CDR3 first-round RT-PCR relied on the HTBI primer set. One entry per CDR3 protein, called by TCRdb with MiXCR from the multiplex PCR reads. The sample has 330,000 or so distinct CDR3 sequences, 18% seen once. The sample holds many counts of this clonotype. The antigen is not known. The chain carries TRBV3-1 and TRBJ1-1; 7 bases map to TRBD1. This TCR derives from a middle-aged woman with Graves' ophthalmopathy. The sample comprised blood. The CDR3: CASTQGGMNTEAFF. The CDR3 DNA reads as TGTGCCAGCACCCAGGGGGGGATGAACACTGAAGCTTTCTTT.